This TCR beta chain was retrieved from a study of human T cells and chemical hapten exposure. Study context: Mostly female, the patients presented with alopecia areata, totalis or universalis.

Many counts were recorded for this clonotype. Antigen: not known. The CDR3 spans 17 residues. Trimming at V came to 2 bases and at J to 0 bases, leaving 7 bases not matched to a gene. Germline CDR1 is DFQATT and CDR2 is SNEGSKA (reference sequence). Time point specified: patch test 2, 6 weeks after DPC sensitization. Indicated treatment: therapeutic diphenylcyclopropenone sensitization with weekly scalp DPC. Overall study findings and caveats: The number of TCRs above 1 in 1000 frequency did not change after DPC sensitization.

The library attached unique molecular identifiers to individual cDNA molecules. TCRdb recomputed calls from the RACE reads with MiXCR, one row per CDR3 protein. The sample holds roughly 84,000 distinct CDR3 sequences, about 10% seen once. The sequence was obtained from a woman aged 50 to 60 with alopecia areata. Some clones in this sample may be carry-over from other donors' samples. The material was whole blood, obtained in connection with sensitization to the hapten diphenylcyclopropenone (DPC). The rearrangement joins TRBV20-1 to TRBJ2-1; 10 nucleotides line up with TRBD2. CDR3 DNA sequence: TGCAGTGCTAGAACGCTAGCGGGAGCCCGCTCCTACAATGAGCAGTTCTTC. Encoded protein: CSARTLAGARSYNEQFF.